In its sample, the clone carrying this T cell receptor (beta chain) was seen a few times. The antigen remains undetermined. This CDR3 spans 16 amino acids. Between the trimmed V and J ends, which lost 4 bases and 2 bases, there was a span of 17 bases. Germline CDR1 reads ENHRY; CDR2 reads SYGVKD. The data derive from a study of regulatory T cells in long-lasting Graves disease. General study results and limits: Persistent Graves' patients showed a TCR diversity that was lower than that of newly diagnosed ones. Because few samples were included, accuracy may have been lower.

The authors built TCR beta libraries using iRepertoire HTBI primers and Arm-PCR of CDR3 regions. Per the original methods: From all samples, identification returned approximately 14 TRBJ and approximately 63 TRBV segments. TCRdb redid the calling of the multiplex PCR reads with MiXCR, one entry per CDR3 protein. The V and J calls come from TCRdb's annotation, not from the publication. Among approximately 690,000 distinct CDR3 sequences, around 30% were seen once, and the ten largest hold around 42%. Time point meaning: persistent/refractory GD, antithyroid drugs over 5 years with positive TRAb. The TCR library used RNA extracted from PBMCs.

This sequence joins TRBV10-3 and TRBJ1-2; D unresolved. The source of this sequence is a female donor with Graves disease. Material: peripheral blood mononuclear cells (PBMCs), obtained when the disease was refractory, from a patient treated with antithyroid drugs. This chain's CDR3 is CAISGDRAGGNYGYTF. CDR3 DNA sequence: TGTGCCATCAGTGGAGATAGGGCAGGAGGGAACTATGGCTACACCTTC.